The 21 T cell receptor beta chains in this list originate from one sample, sequenced in a study of vaccination and CD4 T cells after COVID-19. The antigens of these receptors remain unknown. An Oncomine TCR Beta short-read assay was used to sequence the DNA from cultured CD4+ T cells. TCRdb re-derived calls from the PCR reads in MiXCR, one entry per CDR3 protein. The sample lists some 7,000 distinct CDR3 sequences, less than 40% occurring once. Indicated treatment: approximately nine-day PBMC culture with coronavirus spike peptide pools or control peptides (ViraFEST assay). Researchers collected the unexposed donor's CD4+ T cells before the COVID-19 pandemic (2011-2018). Source material: CD4+ T cells from blood, cultured in vitro. Receptor source: a human donor in good health.

Only a few counts were recorded for this clonotype. The rearrangement joins TRBV2 to TRBJ2-2; 7 bases align to TRBD1. V was clipped by 8 bases and J by 4 bases; unmatched bases: 7. From germline, CDR1 is SNHLY and CDR2 FYNNEI. This CDR3 contains 14 residues. As DNA, the CDR3 is TGTGCCAGCCGAAGTGACAGGGTCACCGGGGAGCTGTTTTTT. Translation: CASRSDRVTGELFF.

The rearrangement uses TRBV7-9 and TRBJ2-7, with TRBD1 identical over 7 bases. CDR3 length: 13 amino acids. V lost 3 bases to trimming and J lost 5 bases; unmatched junction nucleotides: 4. Germline V gives CDR1 SEHNR, CDR2 FQNEAQ (reference sequence). CDR3 amino acids: CASSLGTDHEQYF. CDR3 in DNA: TGTGCCAGCAGCTTGGGGACAGACCACGAGCAGTACTTC.

The chain couples TRBV5-1 to TRBJ1-5, with 11 bases that match TRBD1. Germline V gene lookup returns CDR1 SGHRS and CDR2 YFSETQ. V trimming: 3 bases; J trimming: 6 bases; junction bases outside the gene matches: 2. The CDR3 contains 14 residues. This CDR3 is CASSSGTGGQPQHF. The CDR3 region has the DNA TGCGCCAGCAGCTCGGGGACAGGGGGTCAGCCCCAGCATTTT.

The chain employs TRBV4-2 and TRBJ1-3; possibly TRBD1 for D (6 bases). Deletions cut 1 base from V and 3 bases from J, with 19 bases between. The CDR3 sequence is 18 residues long. The germline V gene encodes CDR1 LGHNA and CDR2 YNFKEQ. The CDR3 DNA follows: TGTGCCAGCAGCCAAGTGAGCTCAGGGGTTCGAGGTGGAAACACCATATATTTT. It translates to CASSQVSSGVRGGNTIYF.

This chain joins TRBV6-5 and TRBJ2-1; no definite D call. The CDR3 consists of 15 residues. Germline V gives CDR1 MNHEY, CDR2 SVGAGI. With 2 bases removed from V and 4 bases from J, the gap between germline ends came to 12 bases. In DNA form, the CDR3 reads TGTGCCAGCAGTTACCCGCCCCTTGGTTACAATGAGCAGTTCTTC. Its protein product is CASSYPPLGYNEQFF.

V is TRBV24-1 and J is TRBJ2-3, with no clear D. The CDR3 has 16 amino acids. Per germline, CDR1 KGHDR and CDR2 SFDVKD. The ends were cut back, 0 bases at V and 0 bases at J, with 9 bases in the middle. CDR3 sequence: CATSDLVFGSTDTQYF. CDR3 coding DNA: TGTGCCACCAGTGATTTGGTTTTCGGGAGCACAGATACGCAGTATTTT.

In this sample, this clonotype turned up a few times. The genes are TRBV7-2 and TRBJ1-1; the D is unclear. The CDR3 totals 13 residues. Looked up from germline, CDR1 is SGHTA and CDR2 is FQGNSA. V was pared by 5 bases and J by 5 bases, with 12 bases between. The CDR3 nucleotides read TGTGCCAGCAGCCACGGGGTCGGGACTGAAGCTTTCTTT. Protein product: CASSHGVGTEAFF. Full variable domain (outside the CDR3, taken from reference TRBV7-2 and TRBJ1-1): GAGVSQSPSNKVTEKGKDVELRCDPISGHTALYWYRQSLGQGLEFLIYFQGNSAPDKSGLPSDRFSAERTGGSVSTLTIQRTQQEDSAVYLCASSHGVGTEAFFGQGTRLTVV.

The genes are TRBV11-3 and TRBJ2-7; possibly TRBD2 for D (6 bases). In germline, CDR1 is SGHNT, CDR2 YENEEA. Trimming took off 3 bases at V and 5 bases at J, with 17 bases between the two ends. This CDR3 contains 15 residues. Here the CDR3 reads CASSLAPGTGHEQYF. The CDR3 DNA is TGTGCCAGCAGCTTGGCCCCCGGGACTGGGCACGAGCAGTACTTC.

V gene TRBV15 combines with J gene TRBJ2-5; TRBD1 matches at 8 bases. The CDR3 runs to 15 residues. Germline V gene sequence: CDR1 LNHNV, CDR2 YYDKDF (reference sequence). V shed 3 bases, J shed 1 base, and the junction held 4 bases outside the gene matches. CDR3 region: CATSSGQGPQETQYF. CDR3 in DNA: TGTGCCACCAGCAGTGGACAGGGACCCCAAGAGACCCAGTACTTC.

This chain connects TRBV7-9 to TRBJ2-7, with 9 positions matching TRBD1. CDR1 SEHNR and CDR2 FQNEAQ come from the germline V gene (reference sequence). The length of the CDR3 is 13 residues. V lost 8 bases to trimming and J lost 4 bases; unmatched junction nucleotides: 6. This CDR3 reads CASVGQGTYEQYF. The DNA for the CDR3 is TGTGCCAGCGTCGGACAGGGGACGTACGAGCAGTACTTC.

The chain is built from TRBV20-1 and TRBJ1-2, with D tentatively TRBD1 (5 bases). Trimming took off 3 bases at V and 4 bases at J, with 24 bases between the two ends. The CDR3 runs to 17 residues. CDR1 and CDR2 (germline): DFQATT, SNEGSKA (reference sequence). The DNA for the CDR3 is TGCAGTGCTAGTTTAGACAGCGTCCCAGCGGGTGGCTATGGCTACACCTTC. Translating gives CSASLDSVPAGGYGYTF.

This clonotype was seen once. The V and J genes are TRBV19 and TRBJ2-1; no clear D gene. V was pared by 2 bases and J by 3 bases, with 17 bases between. Germline CDR1 and CDR2: LNHDA and SQIVND (reference sequence). This CDR3 is 17 amino acids long. CDR3 sequence: CASSISAPIAFYNEQFF. CDR3 DNA sequence: TGTGCCAGTAGTATAAGTGCCCCCATAGCTTTCTACAATGAGCAGTTCTTC.

A few counts support this clonotype. The chain combines TRBV27 with TRBJ1-2; D gene uncertain. Trimming pared 2 bases from V and 2 bases from J, leaving 6 bases between. The CDR3 loop spans 13 amino acids. Looked up from germline, CDR1 is MNHEY and CDR2 is SMNVEV (reference sequence). The CDR3 sequence is CASSLGMNYGYTF. Here the CDR3 DNA reads TGTGCCAGCAGTTTAGGTATGAACTATGGCTACACCTTC.

This clonotype has more than one count but fewer than ten. The rearrangement joins TRBV7-2 to TRBJ1-6, with D perhaps matching TRBD1 (6 bases). V shed 1 base and J shed 7 bases, with 11 bases lying between them. Germline-derived CDR1 and CDR2 are SGHTA and FQGNSA. The CDR3 runs 15 residues. CDR3: CASSLDGGSNSPLHF. Written as DNA, the CDR3 is TGTGCCAGCAGCTTAGACGGGGGCAGCAATTCACCCCTCCACTTT.

The chain joins TRBV24-1 to TRBJ1-4; D not certain. V was cut by 3 bases and J by 8 bases, with 3 bases left in between. Germline CDR1 is KGHDR and CDR2 is SFDVKD. The CDR3 totals 11 residues. CDR3 residues: CATSDGEKLFF. DNA of the CDR3: TGTGCCACCAGTGATGGAGAAAAACTGTTTTTT.

This clonotype was recorded a few times. V and J are TRBV27 and TRBJ2-7, with 9 bases identical to TRBD1. This CDR3 comprises 16 residues. From germline, CDR1 is MNHEY and CDR2 SMNVEV (reference sequence). V shed 3 bases, J shed 6 bases, and the junction held 12 bases outside the gene matches. CDR3 nucleotides: TGTGCCAGCAGTTTCAATAGGAGGGACAGGGCTTTCGAGCAGTACTTC. Translated: CASSFNRRDRAFEQYF.

The chain employs TRBV7-9 and TRBJ2-7; either TRBD1 or TRBD2 may supply D (6 bases each). In germline, CDR1 is SEHNR, CDR2 FQNEAQ (reference sequence). V shed 5 bases and J shed 7 bases, with 12 bases lying between them. This CDR3 is built from 12 residues. CDR3 bases: TGTGCCAGCAGCCCCTGGGGGGCTGAGCAGTACTTC. This encodes CASSPWGAEQYF. Supplemented by reference TRBV7-9 and TRBJ2-7, the full variable domain reads DTGVSQNPRHKITKRGQNVTFRCDPISEHNRLYWYRQTLGQGPEFLTYFQNEAQLEKSRLLSDRFSAERPKGSFSTLEIQRTEQGDSAMYLCASSPWGAEQYFGPGTRLTVT.

A few counts support this clonotype. This rearrangement joins TRBV5-4 to TRBJ1-5, with D possibly matching TRBD1 (6 bases). Trimming removed 1 base at V and 3 bases at J, with 8 bases between. The germline V gene encodes CDR1 SGHNT and CDR2 YYREEE (reference sequence). CDR3 length equals 14 residues. CDR3 residues: CASSLWGPNQPQHF. As DNA, the CDR3 is TGTGCCAGCAGCTTGTGGGGGCCCAATCAGCCCCAGCATTTT.

Written as DNA, the CDR3 is TGTGCCAGCAGTATGATCGGCGGGAGCCTCTACAATGAGCAGTTCTTC. This sequence encodes CASSMIGGSLYNEQFF. V gene TRBV7-9 combines with J gene TRBJ2-1; 7 bases agree with TRBD2. The CDR3 sequence is 16 residues long. V trimming: 6 bases; J trimming: 3 bases; junction bases outside the gene matches: 11. The germline V gene encodes CDR1 SEHNR and CDR2 FQNEAQ (reference sequence).

The J gene is TRBJ2-1, the V gene TRBV28; D possibly corresponds to TRBD2 (5 bases). The ends were cut back, 7 bases at V and 5 bases at J, with 15 bases in the middle. CDR1 MDHEN and CDR2 SYDVKM come from the germline V gene. The CDR3 loop spans 14 amino acids. As DNA, the CDR3 is TGTGCCAGCACACGGACTCATTTCGACAATGAGCAGTTCTTC. This translates into CASTRTHFDNEQFF.

The chain couples TRBV3-1 to TRBJ1-5; tentatively, D is TRBD1 (5 bases). Germline CDR1 LGHDT, CDR2 YNNKEL (reference sequence). This CDR3 comprises 14 residues. The V end lost 1 base, the J end lost 4 bases, and 8 bases lay between the germline ends. CDR3 sequence reads: CASSQAQGNQPQHF. The DNA for the CDR3 is TGTGCCAGCAGCCAAGCTCAGGGTAATCAGCCCCAGCATTTT.